The sequence of this TCR beta chain was determined in a study of T cells in Graves' hyperthyroidism and ophthalmopathy. General study results and limits: Ophthalmopathy, which appeared later, was predicted by the model a median about 5.9 months before onset. Most thyroid-expanded clonotypes above 0.001 were also found in blood.

V dropped 0 bases and J dropped 9 bases, with 12 bases sitting between them. Germline V lookup: CDR1 MNHEY, CDR2 SVGEGT. The CDR3 totals 14 residues. The study left out patients who had uncontrolled infection, other autoimmune disease, pregnancy or lactation. PBMCs were obtained from about 9 ml fresh peripheral blood. In its sample, this clonotype was seen once. Its specificity is not known. The source material, RNA transcripts, was used to amplify TCR beta CDR3 regions. TCR CDR3 regions were first amplified by RT-PCR with HTBI primers. TCRdb reanalysed the multiplex PCR reads using MiXCR and keeps one entry per CDR3 protein. The data show about 350,000 distinct CDR3 sequences, roughly 15% seen once.

This chain uses TRBV6-2 or TRBV6-3 with TRBJ1-5; possibly TRBD1 for D (6 bases). The sample comprised blood. The TCR was taken from a woman aged 40 to 50 with Graves' ophthalmopathy. This chain's CDR3 is CASSYSGGLMPQHF. The CDR3 DNA reads as TGTGCCAGCAGTTACTCAGGGGGGCTCATGCCCCAGCATTTT.